This T cell receptor (delta chain) was captured by sequencing in a study of Vδ1+ human thymocytes. Vdelta1+ thymocyte sorts reached between roughly 97% and 99.6% purity. As concerns this clone: Its antigen is not identified.

Unmatched junction bases numbered 14, after V lost 8 bases and J lost 4 bases. Germline assignment: CDR1 TSWWSYY and CDR2 QGS. This CDR3 has 16 residues. Broader study findings: Despite high sort purity, about 19% of thymic T cell receptor delta sequences were Vdelta2. Thymic TRG and TRD repertoires appeared highly polyclonal.

Extracted RNA was reverse transcribed into cDNA. CDR3 amplicons came from multiplex PCR with pooled V-gene forward and constant-region reverse primers. TCRdb re-identified clones in the multiplex PCR reads via CATT. The sample comprises roughly 76,000 delta-chain clones, around 32% of which are singletons, and about 0.26% rests with the top ten. The sequencing input was Vdelta1+ gamma-delta thymocytes from the thymus. The subset denotes: FACS-sorted CD3+ TCRalphabeta- TCRVdelta1+ TCRVdelta2- thymocytes. This TCR was sampled from a boy in the first two years of life who had congenital heart surgery. This sequence joins TRDV1 and TRDJ1; TRDD3 agrees at 9 bases. This CDR3 is CALYQGGILEFDKLIF. Here the CDR3 DNA reads TGTGCTCTTTATCAGGGGGGGATACTCGAGTTCGATAAACTCATCTTT.